Presented here are 5 T cell receptor beta chains from one specimen sequenced in a study of blood T cell repertoires in COVID-19. The repertoire was sequenced with immunoSEQ multiplex PCR; TCRdb's copy has only in-frame clones and lacks some. The repertoire holds about 200,000 clones, with 81% as singletons. Sequencing used peripheral blood. The receptors were gathered from a woman of 80 years or more with acute or convalescent COVID-19.

The CDR3: CASSLDATSGVDTQYF. CDR3 DNA: TGCGCCAGCAGCTTGGATGCGACTAGCGGGGTGGATACGCAGTATTTT. The chain joins TRBV5-1 to TRBJ2-3; 11 positions agree with TRBD2. This CDR3 contains 16 residues. Germline CDR1 is SGHRS and CDR2 is YFSETQ. After removal of 0 bases from V and 6 bases from J, the junction contained 6 bases not matched to a gene.

The genes are TRBV2 and TRBJ2-2, with D possibly TRBD2 on 6 matching bases. Trimming cost V 6 bases and J 7 bases, with 18 bases left between them. Germline CDR1 is SNHLY and CDR2 is FYNNEI. The CDR3 runs to 15 residues. The CDR3 region is CASSLNGPGDGELFF. The CDR3 nucleotides are TGTGCCAGCAGCTTGAACGGGCCGGGGGACGGGGAGCTGTTTTTT.

The chain employs TRBV5-8 and TRBJ1-3, with 8 bases that match TRBD1. Germline V CDR1 and CDR2: SGHTS, YDEGEE. J lost 0 bases, V lost 5 bases, and 7 bases had no gene match. The CDR3 contains 16 residues. CDR3 in amino acids: CASSPWTGSSGNTIYF. The CDR3 nucleotides read TGTGCCAGCAGTCCTTGGACAGGGAGCTCTGGAAACACCATATATTTT.

The rearrangement links TRBV3-1 (or the pseudogene TRBV3-2) to TRBJ2-2; TRBD2 aligns across 7 bases. The CDR3 loop spans 17 amino acids. The germline V gene has CDR1 LGHDT and CDR2 YNNKEL (reference sequence). With 6 bases clipped from V and 0 bases from J, the junction kept 10 bases outside the gene matches. This CDR3 is CASRLGGTRSNTGELFF. The CDR3 DNA follows: TGTGCCAGCAGGCTGGGAGGGACCCGATCGAACACCGGGGAGCTGTTTTTT.

This chain uses TRBV27 with TRBJ2-7; D might be TRBD1 (5 bases). CDR1 MNHEY and CDR2 SMNVEV come from the germline V gene (reference sequence). This CDR3 is built from 17 residues. The V end lost 0 bases, the J end lost 5 bases, and 20 bases lay between the germline ends. CDR3 sequence reads: CASSLSGFRAFRNEQYF. As DNA, the CDR3 is TGTGCCAGCAGTTTATCAGGATTCAGGGCCTTTAGGAACGAGCAGTACTTC.